Listed below are T cell receptor beta chains from one sample, sequenced in a study of T cell clonotyping in hematopoietic cell transplantation. Only in-frame clones appear in the TCRdb table, and some are missing; sequencing was by immunoSEQ multiplex PCR. The sample carries tens of thousands of clones, 85% recorded once. Sequenced material: peripheral blood mononuclear cells, taken before stem cell transplant. These receptors were collected from a man aged 55-75 years with acute myeloid leukemia. Some clones in this sample may be carry-over from other donors' samples. Each CDR3 is given without its conserved first and last residue. D genes are given only for firm matches.

V gene,D gene,CDR3 protein
TRBV29-1,.,SVEKGQNTGELF
TRBV7-3,TRBD1,ASSLRQGEGSTGELF
TRBV4-1,TRBD1,ASSLGARPGQGSYSNQPQH
TRBV29-1,.,SSQGDTQY
TRBV18,TRBD1,ASSPLDRDSTDEQY
TRBV7-6,TRBD1,ASISGTGNTEAF
TRBV19,TRBD1,ASTVQGASGYT
TRBV30,TRBD1,AWNEGQAAYEQY
TRBV14,.,ASSQERTNTGELF
TRBV5-1,.,ASSRGDGMNTEAF
TRBV28,TRBD1,ASSSPTGVNEKLF